The clone carrying this TCR beta chain showed up just once. This sample is drawn from a study of shared clonotypes between healthy human individuals. Naivety among CD8 cells was defined by CD45RO negativity and positive CCR7 selection, thereby excluding terminally differentiated effector memory CD45RA+ cells. With V trimmed by 5 bases and J by 7 bases, 10 bases remained unmatched. The CDR3 has 15 residues. Germline V gene data show CDR1 as MNHEY and CDR2 as SVGAGI. TCRdb keeps only in-frame clones here, not all; method: immunoSEQ multiplex PCR. The table records 1.5 million to 2.5 million clones, about 95% of them present only once.

Sequences were obtained from naive CD8+ T cells sorted from blood. The clonotype originates from a man aged 18 to 29 in good health. The V call is TRBV6-5, the J call TRBJ2-1; 8 nucleotides match TRBD1. The CDR3 here is CASSVGQGARNEQFF. CDR3 sequence (DNA): TGTGCCAGCAGTGTGGGTCAGGGGGCGCGAAATGAGCAGTTCTTC.